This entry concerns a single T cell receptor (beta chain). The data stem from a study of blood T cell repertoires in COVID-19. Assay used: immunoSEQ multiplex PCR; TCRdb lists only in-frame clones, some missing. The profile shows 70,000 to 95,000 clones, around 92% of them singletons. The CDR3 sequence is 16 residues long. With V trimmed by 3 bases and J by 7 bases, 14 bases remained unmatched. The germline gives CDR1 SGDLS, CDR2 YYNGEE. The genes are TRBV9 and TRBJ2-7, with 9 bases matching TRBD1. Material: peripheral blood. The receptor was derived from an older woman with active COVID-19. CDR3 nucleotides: TGTGCCAGCAGCGGTGCTCCGGGACAGGGTATTCGGGAGCAGTACTTC. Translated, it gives CASSGAPGQGIREQYF.